This TCR beta chain was found in a study of T cells in Graves' hyperthyroidism and ophthalmopathy. Overall study: Prior to any treatment, at the point of initial diagnosis, peripheral blood was collected.

It was 8 to 10 ml of fresh peripheral blood that supplied the PBMCs. This CDR3 comprises 14 residues. The germline gives CDR1 LNHDA, CDR2 SQIVND (reference sequence). Germline trimming cut 6 bases from V and 4 bases from J; bases unmatched to any gene: 4. RNA transcripts provided the source from which TCR beta CDR3 regions were amplified. TCR CDR3 regions were first amplified by RT-PCR with HTBI primers. TCRdb re-called the multiplex PCR reads through MiXCR, storing one row per CDR3 protein. The sample has fewer than 650,000 distinct CDR3 sequences, 13% to 15% seen once. Study-wide results and caveats: Also found in blood were most expanded thyroid clonotypes above 0.001.

Regarding this clonotype: What it binds is unknown.

Sequenced input: blood. This TCR was sampled from a middle-aged woman with Graves' hyperthyroidism. This sequence joins TRBV19 and TRBJ1-1; 11 nucleotides line up with TRBD1. CDR3 sequence (DNA): TGTGCCAGTAGCACCGGGACAGGGGGCACTGAAGCTTTCTTT. This sequence encodes CASSTGTGGTEAFF. The full variable domain, completed using reference TRBV19 and TRBJ1-1, is DGGITQSPKYLFRKEGQNVTLSCEQNLNHDAMYWYRQDPGQGLRLIYYSQIVNDFQKGDIAEGYSVSREKKESFPLTVTSAQKNPTAFYLCASSTGTGGTEAFFGQGTRLTVV.